The sequence of this T cell receptor beta chain was determined in a study of cytomegalovirus exposure and HLA in healthy donors. General study results and limits: Cytomegalovirus association was listed for about 160 TCR beta chains.

In the case of this clone: The antigen is unknown.

The PCR employed 60 Vbeta primers together with 13 Jbeta primers. The data were produced by immunoSEQ multiplex PCR, yet TCRdb's version contains in-frame clones alone and is incomplete. The data contain roughly 200,000 clones, more than 65% of them singletons. V shed 6 bases and J shed 4 bases, with 9 bases lying between them. The CDR3 has 13 amino acids. From germline, CDR1 is MDHEN and CDR2 SYDVKM. The gene calls are TRBV28 and TRBJ2-2; the D is unclear. Sequencing was carried out using PBMCs. The clonotype was recovered from a female donor in good health and CMV-seronegative. DNA of the CDR3: TGTGCCAGCAGCCGAGCCGGCACCGGGGAGCTGTTTTTT. This gives the protein CASSRAGTGELFF.